One and the same sample provided the 30 T cell receptor beta chains below, sequenced in a study of post-analysis software for immune sequencing data. General study points: Elevated frequency relative to controls characterized a handful of TRBV segments in patients, TRBV5-6, TRBV5-1 and TRBV20-1 among them.

No antigen is known for these receptors. Included in the TCR beta cDNA libraries were unique molecular identifiers. TCRdb recomputed calls from the PCR reads with MiXCR, one row per CDR3 protein. Counted here are under 900,000 distinct CDR3 sequences, roughly 50% occurring once; the ten biggest clones make up approximately 4.2%. What was sequenced was blood. The receptors originated from a girl aged 5 to 17 with multiple sclerosis.

The chain joins TRBV13 to TRBJ2-2; 7 bases fit TRBD1. Looked up from germline, CDR1 is PRHDT and CDR2 is FYEKMQ (reference sequence). V was clipped by 5 bases and J by 1 base; unmatched bases: 7. This CDR3 contains 16 residues. CDR3: CASSPSRDRNTGELFF. CDR3 in DNA: TGTGCCAGCAGCCCTTCCCGGGACAGGAACACCGGGGAGCTGTTTTTT.

The rearrangement joins TRBV9 to TRBJ2-7; the D call may be TRBD1 or TRBD2 (5 bases each). The germline V and J ends were trimmed by 3 bases and 5 bases, with 24 bases remaining between them. The CDR3 covers 17 residues. Germline V gives CDR1 SGDLS, CDR2 YYNGEE. The CDR3 is CASSAGISAGLGDEQYF. The CDR3 region has the DNA TGTGCCAGCAGCGCCGGAATCAGTGCGGGCTTGGGGGACGAGCAGTACTTC.

This clonotype came up a few times. V usage is TRBV7-2 and J usage is TRBJ2-1; TRBD2 might be the D (6 bases). From germline, CDR1 is SGHTA and CDR2 FQGNSA. The V gene lost 1 base and the J gene lost 2 bases, with 9 bases spanning the gap. CDR3 length: 15 residues. CDR3 sequence reads: CASSLVGGPYNEQFF. CDR3 nucleotides: TGTGCCAGCAGCTTAGTGGGGGGACCCTACAATGAGCAGTTCTTC. The full variable domain, in which reference TRBV7-2 and TRBJ2-1 provide the parts outside the CDR3, is GAGVSQSPSNKVTEKGKDVELRCDPISGHTALYWYRQSLGQGLEFLIYFQGNSAPDKSGLPSDRFSAERTGGSVSTLTIQRTQQEDSAVYLCASSLVGGPYNEQFFGPGTRLTVL.

This clonotype turned up a few times. The chain links TRBV20-1 to TRBJ1-1; perhaps TRBD1 as D (6 bases). Trimming took off 6 bases at V and 1 base at J, with 12 bases between the two ends. Germline assignment: CDR1 DFQATT and CDR2 SNEGSKA (reference sequence). CDR3 length equals 13 residues. The DNA of the CDR3 is TGCAGTGCCCCAGGACAGCCGAACACTGAAGCTTTCTTT. As protein: CSAPGQPNTEAFF.

This clonotype was seen only a few times. The J gene is TRBJ1-2, the V gene TRBV20-1; D is undetermined. V lost 0 bases and J lost 3, with 8 bases in between. From germline, CDR1 is DFQATT and CDR2 SNEGSKA (reference sequence). The CDR3 is 13 amino acids. The CDR3 spells CSARDLRYYGYTF. As DNA, the CDR3 is TGCAGTGCTAGAGATCTCCGCTACTATGGCTACACCTTC.

The chain combines TRBV20-1 with TRBJ2-1; D possibly matches TRBD1 or TRBD2 (5 bases each). CDR1 is DFQATT, CDR2 SNEGSKA, per germline (reference sequence). The CDR3 spans 13 residues. V was trimmed by 6 bases and J by 7 bases, leaving 16 bases between them. Here the CDR3 DNA reads TGCAGTGCCCGTGGGGGAGTGGGGAATGAGCAGTTCTTC. Residues: CSARGGVGNEQFF.

The chain joins TRBV4-1 to TRBJ1-5; D may be TRBD1 (5 bases). The ends were cut back, 3 bases at V and 7 bases at J, with 10 bases in the middle. The germline gives CDR1 MGHRA, CDR2 YSYEKL. The CDR3 loop spans 13 amino acids. CDR3 nucleotide sequence: TGCGCCAGCAGCCACCCCTGGGGCCAGCCCCAGCATTTT. Translated: CASSHPWGQPQHF.

The chain links TRBV29-1 to TRBJ2-1, with TRBD1 matching over 7 bases. CDR1 is SQVTM and CDR2 is ANQGSEA in the germline V gene. The V and J ends lost 0 bases and 1 base, in that order; junction bases with no gene match: 3. The CDR3 totals 15 residues. The CDR3 DNA reads TGCAGCGTTGAAGATGAGACAGGGTCCTACAATGAGCAGTTCTTC. Amino acids: CSVEDETGSYNEQFF.

This chain uses TRBV6-2 or TRBV6-3 with TRBJ2-4; 7 positions match TRBD2. Trimming at V came to 6 bases and at J to 2 bases, leaving 7 bases not matched to a gene. The CDR3 totals 15 residues. Germline values: CDR1 MNHEY, CDR2 SVGEGT. The CDR3 nucleotides read TGTGCCAGCAGGAGACTAGCAGATACCAAAAACATTCAGTACTTC. This translates into CASRRLADTKNIQYF.

Turning to this clonotype: One end of the junction does not line up with germline, which may come from a read error. The gene calls are TRBV12-3 or TRBV12-4 and TRBJ2-5; 8 positions match TRBD2. This CDR3 contains 14 residues. The CDR3, as DNA: TGTGCCAGCAGTGTAGCGGGGAGACGGGGGACCCAGTACTTC. Translating gives CASSVAGRRGTQYF.

The gene calls are TRBV5-1 and TRBJ2-1, with TRBD2 identical over 8 bases. Trimming cost V 4 bases and J 5 bases; bases outside gene matches: 5. The germline CDR1 and CDR2 sequences are SGHRS and YFSETQ. This CDR3 has 14 residues. DNA of the CDR3: TGCGCCAGCAGCGGAGCGGGAGTCCACAATGAGCAGTTCTTC. Translation: CASSGAGVHNEQFF.

The V call is TRBV6-1, the J call TRBJ1-2, with 9 nucleotides matching TRBD1. V lost 7 bases and J lost 2; bases outside the gene matches: 5. This CDR3 contains 14 residues. Germline-derived CDR1 and CDR2 are MNHNS and SASEGT. Here the CDR3 reads CASTAGTGNYGYTF. CDR3 nucleotide sequence: TGTGCCAGCACGGCCGGGACAGGGAACTATGGCTACACCTTC.

This clonotype was seen a few times. The chain has TRBV29-1 and TRBJ2-6; 10 bases are shared with TRBD1. With 6 bases clipped from V and 3 bases from J, the junction kept 14 bases outside the gene matches. There are 18 residues in the CDR3. CDR1 is SQVTM and CDR2 is ANQGSEA in the germline V gene. CDR3 bases: TGCAGCGTAGAAATCCGAGACAGGGGGCATCTTGGGGCCAACGTCCTGACTTTC. Its translation: CSVEIRDRGHLGANVLTF.

With respect to this clonotype: Since a much larger clone is just one base distant, this may be a read error. Written as DNA, the CDR3 is TGTGCCAGCAGCGGACTAGCGGGGAAAGAGACCCAGTACTTC. Translating it yields CASSGLAGKETQYF. The chain employs TRBV2 and TRBJ2-5; 12 bases line up with TRBD2. CDR1 SNHLY and CDR2 FYNNEI come from the germline V gene. The CDR3 loop spans 14 amino acids. V dropped 6 bases and J dropped 3; count of bases not matched to a gene: 2.

There are a few counts of this clonotype. The rearrangement links TRBV9 to TRBJ2-1; perhaps TRBD2 as D (6 bases). The germline V and J ends were trimmed by 0 bases and 4 bases, with 14 bases remaining between them. CDR3 length: 16 amino acids. Germline V CDR1 and CDR2: SGDLS, YYNGEE. CDR3 region: CASSVGTPGLYNEQFF. CDR3 nucleotides: TGTGCCAGCAGCGTAGGGACTCCGGGACTTTACAATGAGCAGTTCTTC. Filled out from reference TRBV9 and TRBJ2-1, the complete variable domain reads DSGVTQTPKHLITATGQRVTLRCSPRSGDLSVYWYQQSLDQGLQFLIQYYNGEERAKGNILERFSAQQFPDLHSELNLSSLELGDSALYFCASSVGTPGLYNEQFFGPGTRLTVL.

As regards this clonotype: One end of the junction varies from germline; a read error may be responsible. This chain uses TRBV5-1 with TRBJ1-1; a possible D gene is TRBD1 (5 bases). This CDR3 contains 13 residues. The germline V gene encodes CDR1 SGHRS and CDR2 YFSETQ. The CDR3 bases are TGTGCCAGCAGCTTGCCCGGGGGGACTGAAGCTTTCTTT. Translated, it gives CASSLPGGTEAFF.

The V and J genes are TRBV5-1 and TRBJ2-3; D is ambiguous. The germline V gene has CDR1 SGHRS and CDR2 YFSETQ. Trimming cost V 4 bases and J 4 bases, with 19 bases left between them. This CDR3 is built from 16 residues. For the CDR3, the DNA is TGCGCCAGCAGCACAGTAGCTGAGTCAGCGCCAGATACGCAGTATTTT. It codes for CASSTVAESAPDTQYF.

This clonotype was seen only a few times. The V gene is TRBV29-1, the J gene TRBJ2-1; D is perhaps TRBD2 (6 bases). CDR1 and CDR2 (germline): SQVTM, ANQGSEA. Trimming stripped 6 bases from V and 1 base from J, with 10 bases between. The CDR3 runs 13 residues. The CDR3 loop is CSVGTSSYNEQFF. CDR3 DNA sequence: TGCAGCGTCGGGACTTCATCCTACAATGAGCAGTTCTTC.

This clonotype appeared a few times. A much larger clone is a single base away; this may be a read error. V usage is TRBV6-5 and J usage is TRBJ2-1; no clear D gene. Germline CDR1 reads MNHEY; CDR2 reads SVGAGI. This CDR3 has 14 residues. The CDR3 protein is CARSYSIARDEQFF. The CDR3 coding sequence is TGTGCCCGCAGTTACTCGATAGCCCGGGATGAGCAGTTCTTC.

The genes are TRBV4-2 and TRBJ2-5; D not resolved. The CDR3 length is 16 residues. Germline V gene lookup returns CDR1 LGHNA and CDR2 YNFKEQ. V lost 4 bases and J lost 11, with 26 bases in between. The CDR3 sequence is CASSPPLWEDSYGQYF. CDR3 coding DNA: TGTGCCAGCAGCCCTCCTCTGTGGGAAGATAGCTACGGGCAGTACTTC.

The chain links TRBV4-1 to TRBJ1-6; the D gene is possibly TRBD1 (6 bases). The CDR3 consists of 14 residues. Trimming took 2 bases from V and 6 from J, leaving 8 bases between them. Germline CDR1 MGHRA, CDR2 YSYEKL. The CDR3 nucleotides read TGCGCCAGCAGCCAATCAGGGGCTAATTCACCCCTCCACTTT. It yields the protein CASSQSGANSPLHF.

V usage is TRBV20-1 and J usage is TRBJ2-7; D is perhaps TRBD1 (7 bases). V lost 6 bases and J lost 2, with 17 bases in between. The CDR3 totals 14 residues. The germline CDR1 and CDR2 sequences are DFQATT and SNEGSKA (reference sequence). This CDR3 reads CSAPAGGKPYEQYF. Written as DNA, the CDR3 is TGCAGTGCCCCGGCAGGGGGGAAACCCTACGAGCAGTACTTC.

CDR3 nucleotides: TGTGCCAGCAGCTCCCGACTAGCAGGCTTCACAGATACGCAGTATTTT. Its protein product is CASSSRLAGFTDTQYF. The chain carries TRBV5-6 and TRBJ2-3; 7 positions match TRBD2. The CDR3 contains 16 residues. V shed 3 bases, J shed 2 bases, and the junction held 9 bases outside the gene matches. Germline CDR1 reads SGHDT; CDR2 reads YYEEEE.

J is TRBJ1-1 and V is TRBV6-2 or TRBV6-3, with 9 bases lining up with TRBD1. This CDR3 has 14 amino acids. V dropped 2 bases and J dropped 4; count of bases not matched to a gene: 2. CDR1 and CDR2 from the germline V gene are MNHEY and SVGEGT. Here the CDR3 reads CASSYEDRGTEAFF. CDR3 DNA sequence: TGTGCCAGCAGTTACGAGGACAGGGGCACTGAAGCTTTCTTT.

The V and J genes are TRBV7-8 and TRBJ1-1; 12 bases line up with TRBD1. Germline CDR1 SGHVS, CDR2 FQNEAQ. This CDR3 has 15 residues. V was pared by 7 bases and J by 3 bases, with 6 bases of the junction left unmatched. The CDR3 nucleotides are TGTGCCAGCACGGGACAGGGGGCAGAGGACACTGAAGCTTTCTTT. Protein product: CASTGQGAEDTEAFF.

This sequence joins TRBV5-1 and TRBJ2-1, with D possibly being TRBD1 (6 bases). This CDR3 is built from 12 residues. CDR1 and CDR2 from the germline V gene are SGHRS and YFSETQ. The V end lost 5 bases, the J end lost 8 bases, and 11 bases lay between the germline ends. The CDR3, as DNA: TGCGCCAGCAGGGCTGAGGGGGATGAGCAGTTCTTC. This translates into CASRAEGDEQFF. The full variable domain, completed using reference TRBV5-1 and TRBJ2-1, is KAGVTQTPRYLIKTRGQQVTLSCSPISGHRSVSWYQQTPGQGLQFLFEYFSETQRNKGNFPGRFSGRQFSNSRSEMNVSTLELGDSALYLCASRAEGDEQFFGPGTRLTVL.

The gene calls are TRBV29-1 and TRBJ1-1; tentatively, D is TRBD1 (6 bases). In germline, CDR1 is SQVTM, CDR2 ANQGSEA. V dropped 4 bases and J dropped 5 bases, with 11 bases sitting between them. The CDR3 runs 12 residues. Here the CDR3 reads CSVVQGYTEAFF. The CDR3 DNA is TGCAGCGTTGTACAGGGTTATACTGAAGCTTTCTTT.

Here the CDR3 reads CASSSRLADLDTQYF. CDR3 sequence (DNA): TGCGCCAGCAGCTCCCGACTAGCGGATTTAGATACGCAGTATTTT. This sequence joins TRBV5-1 and TRBJ2-3; 9 nucleotides agree with TRBD2. J lost 5 bases, V lost 3 bases, and 7 bases had no gene match. Germline CDR1 and CDR2: SGHRS and YFSETQ. The CDR3 spans 15 residues.

CDR3 protein: CASSLVNNEQFF. DNA for the CDR3: TGTGCCAGCAGCTTGGTGAATAATGAGCAGTTCTTC. The rearrangement links TRBV7-9 to TRBJ2-1, with D hard to call. Germline assignment: CDR1 SEHNR and CDR2 FQNEAQ (reference sequence). The CDR3 sequence is 12 residues long. Deletions cut 3 bases from V and 7 bases from J, with 7 bases between.

This clonotype was picked up many times. This chain connects TRBV20-1 to TRBJ2-3; D gene uncertain. CDR3 length: 13 amino acids. Germline CDR1 reads DFQATT; CDR2 reads SNEGSKA (reference sequence). V shed 8 bases and J shed 0 bases, with 12 bases lying between them. This CDR3 is CSSRESSTDTQYF. In DNA form, the CDR3 reads TGCAGTTCCCGAGAGTCGAGCACAGATACGCAGTATTTT.